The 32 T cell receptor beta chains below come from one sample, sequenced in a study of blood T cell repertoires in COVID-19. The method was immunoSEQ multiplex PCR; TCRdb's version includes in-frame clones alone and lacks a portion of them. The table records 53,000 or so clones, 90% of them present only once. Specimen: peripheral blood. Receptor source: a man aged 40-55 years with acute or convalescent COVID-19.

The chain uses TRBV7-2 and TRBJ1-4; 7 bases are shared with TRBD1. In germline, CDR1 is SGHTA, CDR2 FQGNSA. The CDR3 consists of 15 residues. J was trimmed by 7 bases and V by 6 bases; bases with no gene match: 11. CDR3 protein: CASSSAGRDSEKLFF. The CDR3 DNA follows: TGTGCCAGCAGTTCTGCCGGGAGGGACAGTGAAAAACTGTTTTTT.

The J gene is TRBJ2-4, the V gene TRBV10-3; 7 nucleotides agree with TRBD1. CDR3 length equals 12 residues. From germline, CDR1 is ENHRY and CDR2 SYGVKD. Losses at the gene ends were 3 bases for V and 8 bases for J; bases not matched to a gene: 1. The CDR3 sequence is CAISDQGDIQYF. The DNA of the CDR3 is TGTGCCATCAGTGACCAGGGGGACATTCAGTACTTC.

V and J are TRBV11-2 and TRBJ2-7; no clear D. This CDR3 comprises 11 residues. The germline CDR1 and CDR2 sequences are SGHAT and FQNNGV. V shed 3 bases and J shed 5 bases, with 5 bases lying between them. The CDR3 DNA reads TGTGCCAGCAGCTTGGAGAACGAGCAGTACTTC. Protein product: CASSLENEQYF. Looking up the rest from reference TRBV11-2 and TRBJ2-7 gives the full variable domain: EAGVAQSPRYKIIEKRQSVAFWCNPISGHATLYWYQQILGQGPKLLIQFQNNGVVDDSQLPKDRFSAERLKGVDSTLKIQPAKLEDSAVYLCASSLENEQYFGPGTRLTVT.

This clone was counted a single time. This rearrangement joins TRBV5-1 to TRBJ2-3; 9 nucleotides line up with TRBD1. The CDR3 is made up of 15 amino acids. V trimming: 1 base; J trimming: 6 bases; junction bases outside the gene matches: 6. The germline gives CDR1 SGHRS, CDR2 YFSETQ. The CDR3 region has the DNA TGCGCCAGCAGCTTGCCCCGGGACAGGGCGGATACGCAGTATTTT. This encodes CASSLPRDRADTQYF.

The CDR3 protein is CASSLVQARISSYEQYF. In DNA, the CDR3 is TGTGCCAGCAGCCTAGTACAGGCTCGGATCAGCTCCTACGAGCAGTACTTC. This chain connects TRBV7-8 to TRBJ2-7; D might be TRBD1 (5 bases). Trimming took 5 bases from V and 0 from J, leaving 20 bases between them. Germline assignment: CDR1 SGHVS and CDR2 FQNEAQ. The CDR3 runs 17 residues.

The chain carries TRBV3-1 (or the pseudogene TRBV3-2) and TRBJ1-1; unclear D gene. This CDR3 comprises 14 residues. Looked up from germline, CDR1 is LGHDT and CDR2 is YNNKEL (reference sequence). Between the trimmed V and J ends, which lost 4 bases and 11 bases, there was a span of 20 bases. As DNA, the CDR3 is TGTGCCAGCAGCCGAACAAGACTGAAAATGGTGGCTTTCTTT. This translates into CASSRTRLKMVAFF.

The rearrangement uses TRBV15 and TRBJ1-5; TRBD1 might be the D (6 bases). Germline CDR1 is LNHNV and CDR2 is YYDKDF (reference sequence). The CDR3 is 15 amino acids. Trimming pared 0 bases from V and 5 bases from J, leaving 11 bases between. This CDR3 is CATSRDSAGDQPQHF. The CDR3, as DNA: TGTGCCACCAGCAGAGATAGCGCAGGGGATCAGCCCCAGCATTTT.

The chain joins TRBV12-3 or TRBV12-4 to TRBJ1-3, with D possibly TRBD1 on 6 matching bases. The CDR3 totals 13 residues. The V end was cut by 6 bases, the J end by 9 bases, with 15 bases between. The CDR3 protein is CASSPTGPGTIYF. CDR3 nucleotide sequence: TGTGCCAGCAGCCCGACAGGTCCCGGCACCATATATTTT.

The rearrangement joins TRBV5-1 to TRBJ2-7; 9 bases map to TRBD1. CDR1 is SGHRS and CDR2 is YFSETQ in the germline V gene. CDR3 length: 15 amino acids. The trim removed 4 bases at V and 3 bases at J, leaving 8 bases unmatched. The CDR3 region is CASSLQGAANYEQYF. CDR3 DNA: TGCGCCAGCAGCCTACAGGGGGCGGCCAACTACGAGCAGTACTTC.

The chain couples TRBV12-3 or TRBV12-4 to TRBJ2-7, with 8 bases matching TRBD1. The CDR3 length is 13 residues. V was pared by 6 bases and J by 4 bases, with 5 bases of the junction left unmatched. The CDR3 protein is CASSQRTGYEQYF. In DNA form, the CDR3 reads TGTGCCAGCAGCCAAAGGACAGGGTACGAGCAGTACTTC.

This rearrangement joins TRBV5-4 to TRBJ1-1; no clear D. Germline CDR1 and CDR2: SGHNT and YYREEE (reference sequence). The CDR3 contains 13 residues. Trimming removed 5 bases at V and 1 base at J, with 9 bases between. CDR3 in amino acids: CASSPLENTEAFF. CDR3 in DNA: TGTGCCAGCAGTCCGTTAGAGAACACTGAAGCTTTCTTT.

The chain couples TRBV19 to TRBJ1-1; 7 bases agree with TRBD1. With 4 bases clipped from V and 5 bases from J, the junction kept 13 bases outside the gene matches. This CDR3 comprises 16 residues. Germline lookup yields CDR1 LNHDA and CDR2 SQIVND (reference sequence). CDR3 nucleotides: TGTGCCAGTAGTAGAATTAACAGGGGAGAAAGGACTGAAGCTTTCTTT. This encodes CASSRINRGERTEAFF.

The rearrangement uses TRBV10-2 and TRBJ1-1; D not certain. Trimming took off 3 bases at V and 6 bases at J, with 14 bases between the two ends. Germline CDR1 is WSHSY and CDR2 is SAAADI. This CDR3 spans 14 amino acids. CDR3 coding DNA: TGCGCCAGCAGTGAACGCCCCGCCGAGGCTGAAGCTTTCTTT. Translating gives CASSERPAEAEAFF.

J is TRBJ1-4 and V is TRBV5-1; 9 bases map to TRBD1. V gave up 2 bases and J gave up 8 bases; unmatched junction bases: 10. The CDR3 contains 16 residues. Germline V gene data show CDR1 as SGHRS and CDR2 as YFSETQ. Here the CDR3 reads CASSLSGTGFGEKLFF. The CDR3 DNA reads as TGCGCCAGCAGCTTATCCGGGACAGGGTTTGGCGAAAAACTGTTTTTT.

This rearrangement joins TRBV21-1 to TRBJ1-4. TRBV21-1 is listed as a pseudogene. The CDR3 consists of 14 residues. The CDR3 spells CASSKGRVGEKLFF. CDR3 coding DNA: TGTGCCAGCAGCAAAGGCCGGGTTGGGGAAAAACTGTTTTTT.

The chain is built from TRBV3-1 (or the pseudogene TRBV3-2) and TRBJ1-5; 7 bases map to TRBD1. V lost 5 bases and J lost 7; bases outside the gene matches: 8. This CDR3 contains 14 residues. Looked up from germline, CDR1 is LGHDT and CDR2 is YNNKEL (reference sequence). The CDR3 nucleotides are TGTGCCAGCAGCGTGAACAGGGGTGCCCAGCCCCAGCATTTT. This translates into CASSVNRGAQPQHF.

In nucleotides, the CDR3 is TGTGCCAGCAGTTGGGACAGGCACTCCTACAATGAGCAGTTCTTC. Encoded protein: CASSWDRHSYNEQFF. The chain has TRBV11-2 and TRBJ2-1, with TRBD1 matching over 8 bases. Trimming removed 6 bases from V and 0 bases from J; junction bases left unmatched: 4. The germline CDR1 and CDR2 sequences are SGHAT and FQNNGV. CDR3 length equals 15 residues.

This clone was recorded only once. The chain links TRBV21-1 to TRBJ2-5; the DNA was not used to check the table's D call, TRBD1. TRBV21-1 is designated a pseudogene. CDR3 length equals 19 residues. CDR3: CASSKRARERTVREETQYF. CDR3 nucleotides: TGTGCCAGCAGCAAAAGGGCAAGAGAAAGGACAGTCCGAGAGGAGACCCAGTACTTC.

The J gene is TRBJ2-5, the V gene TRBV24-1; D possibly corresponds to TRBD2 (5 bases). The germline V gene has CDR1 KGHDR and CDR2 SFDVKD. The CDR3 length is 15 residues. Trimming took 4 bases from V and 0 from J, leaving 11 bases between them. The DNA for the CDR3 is TGTGCCACCAGTGACCCGGGGAAGTACCAAGAGACCCAGTACTTC. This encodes CATSDPGKYQETQYF.

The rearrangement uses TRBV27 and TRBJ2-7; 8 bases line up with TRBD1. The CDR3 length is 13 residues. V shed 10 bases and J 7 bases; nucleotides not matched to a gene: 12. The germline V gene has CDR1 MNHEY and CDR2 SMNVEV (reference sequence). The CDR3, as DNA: TGTGCCACCTGGGCAGGGGGCCTGCGGGAGCAGTACTTC. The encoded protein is CATWAGGLREQYF.

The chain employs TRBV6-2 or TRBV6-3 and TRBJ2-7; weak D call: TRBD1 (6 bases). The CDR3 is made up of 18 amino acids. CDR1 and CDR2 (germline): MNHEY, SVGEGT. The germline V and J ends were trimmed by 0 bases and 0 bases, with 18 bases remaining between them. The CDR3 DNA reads TGTGCCAGCAGTTACTCGAGTAACAGGCCGGACAGCTCCTACGAGCAGTACTTC. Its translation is CASSYSSNRPDSSYEQYF.

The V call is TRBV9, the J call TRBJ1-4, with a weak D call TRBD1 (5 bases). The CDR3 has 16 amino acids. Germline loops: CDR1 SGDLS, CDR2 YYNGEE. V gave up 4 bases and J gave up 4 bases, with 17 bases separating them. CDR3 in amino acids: CASSLGGARVNEKLFF. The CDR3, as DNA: TGTGCCAGCAGCCTGGGGGGAGCTAGGGTTAATGAAAAACTGTTTTTT. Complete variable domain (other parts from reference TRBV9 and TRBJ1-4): DSGVTQTPKHLITATGQRVTLRCSPRSGDLSVYWYQQSLDQGLQFLIQYYNGEERAKGNILERFSAQQFPDLHSELNLSSLELGDSALYFCASSLGGARVNEKLFFGSGTQLSVL.

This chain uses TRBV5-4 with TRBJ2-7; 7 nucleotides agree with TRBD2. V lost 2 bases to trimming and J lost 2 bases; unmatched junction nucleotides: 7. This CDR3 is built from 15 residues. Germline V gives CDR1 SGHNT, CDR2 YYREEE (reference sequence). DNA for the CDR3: TGTGCCAGCAGCTTCGCGGGGAGGGGAGCCTACGAGCAGTACTTC. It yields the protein CASSFAGRGAYEQYF.

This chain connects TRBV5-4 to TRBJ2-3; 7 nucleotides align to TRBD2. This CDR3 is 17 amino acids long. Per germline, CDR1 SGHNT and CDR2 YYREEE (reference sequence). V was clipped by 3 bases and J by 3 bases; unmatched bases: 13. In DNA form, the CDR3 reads TGTGCCAGCAGCTCAAATTTAGCGGGCGCTACGACAGATACGCAGTATTTT. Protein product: CASSSNLAGATTDTQYF.

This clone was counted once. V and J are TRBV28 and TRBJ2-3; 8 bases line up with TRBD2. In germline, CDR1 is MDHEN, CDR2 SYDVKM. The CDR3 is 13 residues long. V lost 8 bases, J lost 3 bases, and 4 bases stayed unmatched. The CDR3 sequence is CASVGGGTDTQYF. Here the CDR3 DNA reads TGTGCCAGCGTCGGCGGGGGGACAGATACGCAGTATTTT.

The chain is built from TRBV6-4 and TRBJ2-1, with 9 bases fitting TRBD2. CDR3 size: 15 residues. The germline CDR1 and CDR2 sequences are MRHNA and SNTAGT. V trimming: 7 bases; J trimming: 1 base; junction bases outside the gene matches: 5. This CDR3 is CASTPTSGSYNEQFF. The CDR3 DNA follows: TGTGCCAGCACCCCGACTAGCGGATCCTACAATGAGCAGTTCTTC.

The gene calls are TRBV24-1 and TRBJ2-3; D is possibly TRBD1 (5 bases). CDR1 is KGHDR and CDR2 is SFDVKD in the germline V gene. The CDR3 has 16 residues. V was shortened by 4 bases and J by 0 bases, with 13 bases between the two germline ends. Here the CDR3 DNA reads TGTGCCACCAGTGACAGGGCTTCTACTAGCACAGATACGCAGTATTTT. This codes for CATSDRASTSTDTQYF.

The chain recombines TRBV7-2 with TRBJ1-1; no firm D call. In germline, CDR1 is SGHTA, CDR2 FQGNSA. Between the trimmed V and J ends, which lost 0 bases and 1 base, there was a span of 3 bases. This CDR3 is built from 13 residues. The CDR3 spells CASSLAGNTEAFF. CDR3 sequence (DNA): TGTGCCAGCAGCTTAGCCGGGAACACTGAAGCTTTCTTT.

CDR3 loop: CASSESSESDTQYF. CDR3 coding DNA: TGTGCCAGCAGTGAGTCCAGCGAATCAGATACGCAGTATTTT. The chain carries TRBV2 and TRBJ2-3; no clear D. The germline V gene has CDR1 SNHLY and CDR2 FYNNEI. V was cut by 3 bases and J by 4 bases, with 11 bases left in between. The CDR3 contains 14 residues.

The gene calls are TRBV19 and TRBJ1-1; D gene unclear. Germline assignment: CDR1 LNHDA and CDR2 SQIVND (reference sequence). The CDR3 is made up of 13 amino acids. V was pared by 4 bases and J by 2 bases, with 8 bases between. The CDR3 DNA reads TGTGCCAGTAGTAAGCGGAGAAACACTGAAGCTTTCTTT. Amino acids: CASSKRRNTEAFF.

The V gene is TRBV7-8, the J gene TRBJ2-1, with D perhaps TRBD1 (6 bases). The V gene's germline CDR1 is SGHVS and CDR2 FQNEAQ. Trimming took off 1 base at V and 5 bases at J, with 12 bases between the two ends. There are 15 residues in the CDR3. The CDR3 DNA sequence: TGTGCCAGCAGCTTAGGGGGACAAGAACACAATGAGCAGTTCTTC. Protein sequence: CASSLGGQEHNEQFF.

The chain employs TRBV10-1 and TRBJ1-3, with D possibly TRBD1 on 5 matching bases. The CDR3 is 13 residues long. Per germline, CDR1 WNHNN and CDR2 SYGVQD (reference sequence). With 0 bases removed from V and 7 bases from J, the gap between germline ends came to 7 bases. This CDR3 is CASSESKGNTIYF. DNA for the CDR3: TGCGCCAGCAGTGAGTCGAAGGGGAACACCATATATTTT.